This TCR beta chain was sequenced for a study of OX40 agonist ivuxolimab in advanced cancers. Study-wide findings and caveats: Partial responders at 0.1-3.0 mg/kg had among the lowest clonal expansion. Determination of antigen specificity was not performed for the expanded peripheral T cells.

About this clone itself: What it binds is not known.

Repertoires were generated with immunoSEQ multiplex PCR, while TCRdb's copy carries only in-frame clones and drops some. This sample has approximately 99,000 clones, with roughly nine tenths found just once. The CDR3 runs 12 residues. V dropped 1 base and J dropped 6 bases, with 6 bases sitting between them. From germline, CDR1 is KGHSH and CDR2 LQKENI. The genes are TRBV18 and TRBJ1-1, with unresolved D. Sample: CD4+ or CD8+ T cells sorted from blood, taken in a trial of the OX40 agonist ivuxolimab. The sequence derives from an adult with an advanced solid tumor such as melanoma, head and neck, liver or kidney cancer. The DNA for the CDR3 is TGTGCCAGCTCACCACGCGAATCTGAAGCTTTCTTT. It encodes CASSPRESEAFF.